This T cell receptor (beta chain) stems from a study of cytomegalovirus exposure and HLA in healthy donors. In the study overall: A preliminary data release comprised roughly 80 million unique TCRs obtained from HLA-typed donors. Broader study findings: Sequencing likely produced, as an artifact, a cluster of highly shared sequence variants. According to a later analysis, most TCR beta chains associated with CMV appeared HLA-restricted. Later analysis demonstrated an association between a missense DCLRE1C variant and TCR beta V- and J-gene trimming.

The CDR3 runs 14 residues. CDR1 and CDR2 from the germline V gene are SGHNT and YENEEA. V was cut by 5 bases and J by 5 bases, with 15 bases left in between. The study ran its PCR with 60 Vbeta and 13 Jbeta primers. Sequencing used immunoSEQ multiplex PCR; TCRdb keeps in-frame clones, though not all of them. The data hold approximately 150,000 clones, with 87% observed a single time. On this clone itself: The antigen is undetermined.

The source material was PBMCs. V usage is TRBV11-3 and J usage is TRBJ1-1; D is perhaps TRBD1 (6 bases). The sequence was obtained from a woman in her 30s in good health and CMV-seronegative. Written as DNA, the CDR3 is TGTGCCAGCAGCCCGGACAGCTTAGGAACTGAAGCTTTCTTT. Its translation: CASSPDSLGTEAFF.